A single sample gave rise to the 27 T cell receptor beta chains below, sequenced in a study of T cell clones after liver transplantation. Method: immunoSEQ multiplex PCR; TCRdb's copy keeps in-frame clones and lacks some. The data contain fewer than 20,000 clones, 85% to 90% of them singletons. Sequences were derived from CD8+ T cells from blood, sampled 46 months after liver transplant. These TCRs come from a human patient who received a liver transplant. Some T cells may have originated in the graft donor.

The chain is built from TRBV2 and TRBJ2-7; 7 bases match TRBD2. Germline assignment: CDR1 SNHLY and CDR2 FYNNEI. The CDR3 runs 17 residues. V shed 6 bases and J 5 bases; nucleotides not matched to a gene: 19. The CDR3 DNA sequence: TGTGCCAGCAGGGTATCACGGGGGAGGGAGTGGGACGACGAGCAGTACTTC. The encoded protein is CASRVSRGREWDDEQYF.

The chain recombines TRBV9 with TRBJ2-1, with TRBD2 identical over 8 bases. Trimming removed 0 bases from V and 8 bases from J; junction bases left unmatched: 7. This CDR3 comprises 15 residues. Germline CDR1 reads SGDLS; CDR2 reads YYNGEE. CDR3 region: CASSVGSGSIDEQFF. The DNA for the CDR3 is TGTGCCAGCAGCGTAGGGAGCGGGAGTATCGATGAGCAGTTCTTC.

The chain links TRBV30 to TRBJ2-4; D is unclear. The CDR3 has 16 residues. V lost 1 base and J 1 base, leaving 14 bases between the germline ends. Germline assignment: CDR1 GTSNPN and CDR2 SVGIG (reference sequence). CDR3 loop: CAWSDLGIGAKNIQYF. CDR3 nucleotides: TGTGCCTGGAGTGACTTGGGGATTGGGGCCAAAAACATTCAGTACTTC.

This clone has more than one count but fewer than ten. J is TRBJ2-7 and V is TRBV5-6; no clear D gene. Trimming cost V 1 base and J 4 bases, with 9 bases left between them. In germline, CDR1 is SGHDT, CDR2 YYEEEE. This CDR3 spans 13 amino acids. For the CDR3, the DNA is TGTGCCAGCAGCTTGTTCGTAGGATACGAGCAGTACTTC. This gives the protein CASSLFVGYEQYF. The variable domain in full, completed from reference TRBV5-6 and TRBJ2-7, reads DAGVTQSPTHLIKTRGQQVTLRCSPKSGHDTVSWYQQALGQGPQFIFQYYEEEERQRGNFPDRFSGHQFPNYSSELNVNALLLGDSALYLCASSLFVGYEQYFGPGTRLTVT.

The genes are TRBV7-2 and TRBJ2-3; D is perhaps TRBD1 or TRBD2 (5 bases each). CDR1 SGHTA and CDR2 FQGNSA come from the germline V gene. Deletions cut 2 bases from V and 2 bases from J, with 14 bases between. CDR3 length: 16 amino acids. The chain's CDR3 is CASSLYGGEATDTQYF. CDR3 nucleotide sequence: TGTGCCAGCAGCTTATATGGGGGAGAGGCCACAGATACGCAGTATTTT.

The chain employs TRBV7-8 and TRBJ2-7; 12 bases agree with TRBD1. V was clipped by 7 bases and J by 0 bases; unmatched bases: 10. CDR1 and CDR2 (germline): SGHVS, FQNEAQ. This CDR3 contains 17 residues. The CDR3 sequence: CASTPGQGAFPSYEQYF. In DNA, the CDR3 is TGTGCCAGCACACCGGGACAGGGGGCCTTTCCCTCCTACGAGCAGTACTTC.

The rearrangement links TRBV11-2 to TRBJ2-1, with D perhaps matching TRBD1 or TRBD2 (7 bases each). The length of the CDR3 is 18 residues. V shed 5 bases and J shed 1 base, with 21 bases lying between them. CDR1 is SGHAT, CDR2 FQNNGV, per germline. CDR3: CASSGLEGQSVSYNEQFF. CDR3 bases: TGTGCCAGCAGCGGACTAGAGGGACAGTCCGTTTCCTACAATGAGCAGTTCTTC.

The chain combines TRBV9 with TRBJ2-7; the D is unclear. V was trimmed by 0 bases and J by 2 bases, leaving 6 bases between them. This CDR3 contains 13 residues. Looked up from germline, CDR1 is SGDLS and CDR2 is YYNGEE. This CDR3 reads CASSVGATYEQYF. The CDR3 bases are TGTGCCAGCAGCGTAGGGGCTACCTACGAGCAGTACTTC.

The chain carries TRBV28 and TRBJ2-3; possible D gene TRBD2, 6 bases. Germline CDR1 and CDR2: MDHEN and SYDVKM. V was cut by 4 bases and J by 4 bases, with 18 bases left in between. The CDR3 extends over 16 amino acids. The CDR3 is CASSWGAGRLPDTQYF. DNA of the CDR3: TGTGCCAGCAGTTGGGGCGCAGGGAGGCTACCAGATACGCAGTATTTT.

The chain carries TRBV19 and TRBJ1-1; D unclear. This CDR3 is 13 amino acids long. The V gene's germline CDR1 is LNHDA and CDR2 SQIVND (reference sequence). V was cut by 3 bases and J by 1 base, with 6 bases left in between. The DNA for the CDR3 is TGTGCCAGTAGTATGGGTGCGAACACTGAAGCTTTCTTT. Protein product: CASSMGANTEAFF.

The chain employs TRBV4-1 and TRBJ2-7, with TRBD2 identical over 7 bases. From germline, CDR1 is MGHRA and CDR2 YSYEKL. After removal of 1 base from V and 1 base from J, the junction contained 10 bases not matched to a gene. This CDR3 comprises 17 residues. The CDR3 region is CASSQVNAGLPSYEQYF. CDR3 DNA: TGCGCCAGCAGCCAAGTAAACGCGGGACTACCTTCCTACGAGCAGTACTTC.

The chain uses TRBV5-1 and TRBJ2-7; TRBD2 matches 7 bases. The V gene end was trimmed by 4 bases and the J gene end by 3 bases; junction bases not matched to a gene: 13. The CDR3 is 16 amino acids. CDR1 and CDR2 (germline): SGHRS, YFSETQ. The CDR3 sequence is CASSPRGGAGFYEQYF. As DNA, the CDR3 is TGCGCCAGCAGCCCCCGGGGAGGGGCCGGATTCTACGAGCAGTACTTC. The entire variable domain, with the rest obtained from reference TRBV5-1 and TRBJ2-7, is as follows: KAGVTQTPRYLIKTRGQQVTLSCSPISGHRSVSWYQQTPGQGLQFLFEYFSETQRNKGNFPGRFSGRQFSNSRSEMNVSTLELGDSALYLCASSPRGGAGFYEQYFGPGTRLTVT.

The rearrangement uses TRBV2 and TRBJ2-1; either TRBD1 or TRBD2 may fit D (5 bases each). Trimming pared 3 bases from V and 6 bases from J, leaving 15 bases between. Germline V gene sequence: CDR1 SNHLY, CDR2 FYNNEI. The CDR3 totals 15 residues. CDR3: CASSEGRSGTNEQFF. CDR3 bases: TGTGCCAGCAGTGAGGGGCGCTCCGGGACCAATGAGCAGTTCTTC.

This clone was detected once. The rearrangement uses TRBV6-5 and TRBJ2-1; 10 nucleotides match TRBD1. The CDR3 covers 14 residues. J was trimmed by 4 bases and V by 11 bases; bases with no gene match: 8. Germline V CDR1 and CDR2: MNHEY, SVGAGI. The CDR3 region is CAASGQGEYNEQFF. DNA for the CDR3: TGTGCCGCCAGTGGACAGGGGGAGTACAATGAGCAGTTCTTC.

The gene calls are TRBV9 and TRBJ2-1; 9 positions agree with TRBD2. The germline V gene has CDR1 SGDLS and CDR2 YYNGEE. This CDR3 contains 13 residues. The junction had 1 base not matched to a gene; V was cut back by 0 bases and J by 9 bases. This CDR3 is CASSVETSGEQFF. The CDR3 DNA follows: TGTGCCAGCAGCGTAGAGACTAGCGGTGAGCAGTTCTTC.

The V and J genes are TRBV7-9 and TRBJ2-2; 10 bases agree with TRBD1. Trimming at V came to 2 bases and at J to 5 bases, leaving 2 bases not matched to a gene. CDR3 size: 15 residues. Germline V CDR1 and CDR2: SEHNR, FQNEAQ (reference sequence). The CDR3 coding sequence is TGTGCCAGCAGCTTAAGGACAGGGGGAACCGGGGAGCTGTTTTTT. Its translation: CASSLRTGGTGELFF. The variable domain in full, completed from reference TRBV7-9 and TRBJ2-2, reads DTGVSQNPRHKITKRGQNVTFRCDPISEHNRLYWYRQTLGQGPEFLTYFQNEAQLEKSRLLSDRFSAERPKGSFSTLEIQRTEQGDSAMYLCASSLRTGGTGELFFGEGSRLTVL.

This clone was detected only once. V gene TRBV2 combines with J gene TRBJ2-7; no definite D call. Germline V gene sequence: CDR1 SNHLY, CDR2 FYNNEI. With 4 bases removed from V and 1 base from J, the gap between germline ends came to 8 bases. This CDR3 is built from 13 residues. CDR3 coding DNA: TGTGCCAGCAGTGGGGGATATTCCTACGAGCAGTACTTC. It specifies CASSGGYSYEQYF.

The chain recombines TRBV5-1 with TRBJ1-2, with D possibly matching TRBD1 (5 bases). The germline V and J ends were trimmed by 0 bases and 13 bases, with 19 bases remaining between them. Germline CDR1 SGHRS, CDR2 YFSETQ. This CDR3 has 14 amino acids. In nucleotides, the CDR3 is TGCGCCAGCAGCTTGGTTTCTGGGGAAAGGGGCCGCACCTTC. Translation gives CASSLVSGERGRTF.

V gene TRBV4-3 combines with J gene TRBJ2-3; D ambiguous. Trimming stripped 0 bases from V and 0 bases from J, with 13 bases between. The CDR3 has 17 amino acids. Germline CDR1 and CDR2: LGHNA and YSLEER. The CDR3 DNA follows: TGCGCCAGCAGCCAAGATAGGCCCCCCTTCAGCACAGATACGCAGTATTTT. Its translation is CASSQDRPPFSTDTQYF.

The rearrangement uses TRBV10-3 and TRBJ1-1, with 7 positions matching TRBD1. The ends lost 9 bases at V and 0 bases at J; junction bases unmatched: 7. The germline V gene has CDR1 ENHRY and CDR2 SYGVKD. This CDR3 comprises 14 residues. Written as DNA, the CDR3 is TGTGCCATTCGTCCACAGGGGCTGAACACTGAAGCTTTCTTT. Translated: CAIRPQGLNTEAFF.

This chain links TRBV29-1 with TRBJ1-1; D not resolved. This CDR3 comprises 11 residues. V was shortened by 6 bases and J by 1 base, with 6 bases between the two germline ends. CDR1 is SQVTM and CDR2 is ANQGSEA in the germline V gene. CDR3 sequence reads: CSVQTNTEAFF. CDR3 bases: TGCAGCGTACAGACGAACACTGAAGCTTTCTTT.

The V call is TRBV7-9, the J call TRBJ1-1, with 7 bases aligning to TRBD1. There are 13 residues in the CDR3. Germline V gene lookup returns CDR1 SEHNR and CDR2 FQNEAQ (reference sequence). V lost 6 bases, J lost 6 bases, and 7 bases stayed unmatched. This CDR3 reads CASSFDRDAEAFF. Written as DNA, the CDR3 is TGTGCCAGCAGTTTTGACAGGGACGCTGAAGCTTTCTTT.

The CDR3 here is CASSTTGGGEQETQYF. The CDR3 nucleotides are TGTGCCAGCAGCACCACAGGTGGCGGAGAACAAGAGACCCAGTACTTC. The J gene is TRBJ2-5, the V gene TRBV7-9; D is perhaps TRBD1 (5 bases). Trimming cost V 5 bases and J 2 bases, with 18 bases left between them. The CDR3 is made up of 16 amino acids. Germline V gives CDR1 SEHNR, CDR2 FQNEAQ (reference sequence).

CDR3: CASSPVMGPEGNYEQYF. DNA of the CDR3: TGTGCCAGCAGCCCCGTAATGGGTCCCGAGGGGAACTACGAGCAGTACTTC. The chain has TRBV27 and TRBJ2-7; D is possibly TRBD1 or TRBD2 (5 bases each). This CDR3 region has 17 residues. Per germline, CDR1 MNHEY and CDR2 SMNVEV (reference sequence). V lost 6 bases and J lost 3, with 24 bases in between.

The chain carries TRBV11-2 and TRBJ2-1; no definite D call. CDR1 SGHAT and CDR2 FQNNGV come from the germline V gene. V lost 3 bases to trimming and J lost 9 bases, with 9 bases between them. The CDR3 loop spans 12 amino acids. In nucleotides, the CDR3 is TGTGCCAGCAGCTTCCACGTAGGTGAGCAGTTCTTC. This gives the protein CASSFHVGEQFF. The full variable domain, with the rest looked up from reference TRBV11-2 and TRBJ2-1, is EAGVAQSPRYKIIEKRQSVAFWCNPISGHATLYWYQQILGQGPKLLIQFQNNGVVDDSQLPKDRFSAERLKGVDSTLKIQPAKLEDSAVYLCASSFHVGEQFFGPGTRLTVL.

The rearrangement joins TRBV7-6 to TRBJ2-1, with TRBD1 matching over 10 bases. The trim removed 5 bases at V and 6 bases at J, leaving 7 bases unmatched. Germline CDR1 SGHVS, CDR2 FNYEAQ. This CDR3 spans 15 amino acids. The CDR3 region is CASSRTGGVPNEQFF. CDR3 coding DNA: TGTGCCAGCAGCCGGACAGGGGGAGTCCCCAATGAGCAGTTCTTC.

V usage is TRBV27 and J usage is TRBJ2-7, with TRBD2 as a possible D gene (6 bases). CDR3 length: 13 residues. CDR1 MNHEY and CDR2 SMNVEV come from the germline V gene (reference sequence). The V end lost 4 bases, the J end lost 4 bases, and 11 bases lay between the germline ends. CDR3 in amino acids: CASSYGRLYEQYF. The CDR3 DNA reads as TGTGCCAGCAGTTACGGGAGACTGTACGAGCAGTACTTC.